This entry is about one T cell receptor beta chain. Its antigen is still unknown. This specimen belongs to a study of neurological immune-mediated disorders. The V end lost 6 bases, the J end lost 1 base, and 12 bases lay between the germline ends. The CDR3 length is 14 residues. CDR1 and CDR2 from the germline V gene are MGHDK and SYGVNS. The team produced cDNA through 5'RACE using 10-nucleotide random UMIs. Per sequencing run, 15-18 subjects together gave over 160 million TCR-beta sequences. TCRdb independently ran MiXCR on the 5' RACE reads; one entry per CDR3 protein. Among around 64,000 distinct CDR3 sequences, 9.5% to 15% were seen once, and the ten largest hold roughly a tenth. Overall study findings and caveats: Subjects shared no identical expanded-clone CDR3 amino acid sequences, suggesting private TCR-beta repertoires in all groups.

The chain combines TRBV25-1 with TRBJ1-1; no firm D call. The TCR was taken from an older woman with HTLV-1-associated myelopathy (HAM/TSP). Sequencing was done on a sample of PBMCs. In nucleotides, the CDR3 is TGTGCCAGCAGGGCGGCGGGGAGGAACACTGAAGCTTTCTTT. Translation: CASRAAGRNTEAFF.